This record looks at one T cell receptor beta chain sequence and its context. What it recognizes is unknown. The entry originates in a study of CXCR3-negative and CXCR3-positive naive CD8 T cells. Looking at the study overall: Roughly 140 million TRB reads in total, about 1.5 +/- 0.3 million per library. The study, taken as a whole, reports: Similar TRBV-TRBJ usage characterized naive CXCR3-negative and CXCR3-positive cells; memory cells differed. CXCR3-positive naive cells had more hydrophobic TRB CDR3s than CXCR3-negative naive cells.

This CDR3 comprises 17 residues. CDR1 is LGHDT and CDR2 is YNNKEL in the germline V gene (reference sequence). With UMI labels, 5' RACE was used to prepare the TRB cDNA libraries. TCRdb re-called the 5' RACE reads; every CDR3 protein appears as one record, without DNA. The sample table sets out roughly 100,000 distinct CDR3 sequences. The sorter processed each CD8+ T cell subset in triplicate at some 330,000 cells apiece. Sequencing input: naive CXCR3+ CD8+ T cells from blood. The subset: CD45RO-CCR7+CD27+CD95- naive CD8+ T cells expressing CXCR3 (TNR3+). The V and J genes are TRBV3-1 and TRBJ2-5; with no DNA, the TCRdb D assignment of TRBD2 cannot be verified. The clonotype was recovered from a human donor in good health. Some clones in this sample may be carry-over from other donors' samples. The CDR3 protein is CASSQDRTSGRGETQYF.